Listed here are 14 T cell receptor beta chains from one sample, sequenced in a study of blood T cell repertoires in COVID-19. Some clones are missing from TCRdb's copy, which holds only in-frame ones; the method was immunoSEQ multiplex PCR. The sample includes around 100,000 clones, 85% to 90% of them seen just once. The sequenced sample consisted of peripheral blood. The source of these receptors is a human donor in a cohort sampled during active COVID-19.

The rearrangement joins TRBV6-6 to TRBJ2-3; TRBD2 is a possible D gene (6 bases). CDR1 is MNHNY, CDR2 SVGAGI, per germline (reference sequence). The CDR3 runs to 15 residues. Trimming left V 2 bases short and J 3 bases short, with 12 bases between. The CDR3 sequence: CASSYGGVRTDTQYF. The CDR3 nucleotides read TGTGCCAGCAGTTACGGAGGGGTGAGGACAGATACGCAGTATTTT.

This chain uses TRBV13 with TRBJ2-1; 7 positions match TRBD1. V lost 5 bases to trimming and J lost 8 bases; unmatched junction nucleotides: 12. From germline, CDR1 is PRHDT and CDR2 FYEKMQ (reference sequence). This CDR3 contains 15 residues. CDR3 in amino acids: CASSLTGAVTDEQFF. The CDR3 DNA reads TGTGCCAGCAGCCTTACAGGGGCCGTCACCGATGAGCAGTTCTTC.

The chain uses TRBV5-4 and TRBJ2-7, with D perhaps TRBD2 (6 bases). CDR1 is SGHNT, CDR2 YYREEE, per germline (reference sequence). Trimming pared 0 bases from V and 3 bases from J, leaving 10 bases between. The CDR3 is 14 residues long. CDR3 in amino acids: CASSLGLEGYEQYF. The CDR3 DNA is TGTGCCAGCAGCTTGGGTTTGGAGGGCTACGAGCAGTACTTC.

V usage is TRBV4-2 and J usage is TRBJ2-7; D possibly corresponds to TRBD2 (5 bases). V was pared by 1 base and J by 6 bases, with 13 bases between. The length of the CDR3 is 14 residues. Germline loops: CDR1 LGHNA, CDR2 YNFKEQ. CDR3 coding DNA: TGTGCCAGCAGCCAAGGGACTGCGGGTGTCGAGCAGTACTTC. Its translation: CASSQGTAGVEQYF.

This chain uses TRBV5-1 with TRBJ1-2; the D gene is possibly TRBD1 (6 bases). Trimming took 4 bases from V and 1 from J, leaving 11 bases between them. The CDR3 extends over 14 amino acids. Germline assignment: CDR1 SGHRS and CDR2 YFSETQ. The DNA of the CDR3 is TGCGCCAGCAGCGGGACAACTCATAACTATGGCTACACCTTC. It translates to CASSGTTHNYGYTF.

The V call is TRBV19, the J call TRBJ1-1; D may be TRBD1 (5 bases). This CDR3 has 13 amino acids. Trimming removed 4 bases from V and 5 bases from J, with 11 bases in between. From germline, CDR1 is LNHDA and CDR2 SQIVND (reference sequence). The CDR3: CASSTRGRTEAFF. CDR3 sequence (DNA): TGTGCCAGTAGTACTAGGGGAAGGACTGAAGCTTTCTTT.

This clone turned up a few times. The chain links TRBV9 to TRBJ2-2; D unclear. Germline lookup yields CDR1 SGDLS and CDR2 YYNGEE. The CDR3 length is 14 residues. V lost 0 bases and J lost 6, with 9 bases in between. CDR3 nucleotide sequence: TGTGCCAGCAGCGTAGAACCAACTTCCGGGGAGCTGTTTTTT. Its translation: CASSVEPTSGELFF.

The CDR3 bases are TGCAGCGTTGCGCAGTCAGATACGCAGTATTTT. Protein product: CSVAQSDTQYF. The chain couples TRBV29-1 to TRBJ2-3; no definite D call. Germline values: CDR1 SQVTM, CDR2 ANQGSEA. The V end was cut by 4 bases, the J end by 4 bases, with 6 bases between. This CDR3 is 11 amino acids long.

The J gene is TRBJ2-3, the V gene TRBV19, with a tentative D call TRBD1 (6 bases). This CDR3 region has 14 residues. Germline CDR1 and CDR2: LNHDA and SQIVND (reference sequence). V lost 4 bases, J lost 4 bases, and 12 bases lay in between. The CDR3 nucleotides read TGTGCCAGTAGTAACAACCAGGGGCCAGATACGCAGTATTTT. Protein sequence: CASSNNQGPDTQYF.

The rearrangement joins TRBV27 to TRBJ2-1; 11 bases fit TRBD2. From germline, CDR1 is MNHEY and CDR2 SMNVEV (reference sequence). The CDR3 is 15 amino acids. V shed 2 bases and J 10 bases; nucleotides not matched to a gene: 7. The CDR3 DNA is TGTGCCAGCAGTTTACTAGCGGGAGGTTCAGGGGAGCAGTTCTTC. Its translation: CASSLLAGGSGEQFF.

The CDR3, as DNA: TGTGCCAGCAGTGAGAAGAAGAGGTGGGACTCGAACACTGAAGCTTTCTTT. It yields the protein CASSEKKRWDSNTEAFF. The V and J genes are TRBV2 and TRBJ1-1, with D possibly matching TRBD1 (5 bases). Germline V gene sequence: CDR1 SNHLY, CDR2 FYNNEI. V was clipped by 3 bases and J by 1 base, with 18 bases between them. The CDR3 totals 17 residues. The whole variable domain, remainder taken from reference TRBV2 and TRBJ1-1, is EPEVTQTPSHQVTQMGQEVILRCVPISNHLYFYWYRQILGQKVEFLVSFYNNEISEKSEIFDDQFSVERPDGSNFTLKIRSTKLEDSAMYFCASSEKKRWDSNTEAFFGQGTRLTVV.

This clone was seen a few times. The gene calls are TRBV4-3 and TRBJ2-4, with 10 nucleotides matching TRBD2. This CDR3 contains 16 residues. The V and J ends lost 4 bases and 0 bases, in that order; junction bases with no gene match: 3. CDR1 and CDR2 from the germline V gene are LGHNA and YSLEER. The DNA for the CDR3 is TGCGCCAGCAGCCGGACTAGCGGTGTAGCCAAAAACATTCAGTACTTC. This sequence encodes CASSRTSGVAKNIQYF.

This chain joins TRBV19 and TRBJ1-2, with 9 bases lining up with TRBD1. The J segment lost 5 bases and the V segment lost 5 bases, leaving 9 bases of the junction unmatched. Germline V lookup: CDR1 LNHDA, CDR2 SQIVND (reference sequence). The CDR3 spans 15 residues. The CDR3 nucleotides are TGTGCCAGTAGTTCAACCGGGACAGGGCATTATGGCTACACCTTC. This sequence encodes CASSSTGTGHYGYTF.

This clone was seen only a few times. This chain uses TRBV7-9 with TRBJ1-1; D call uncertain. The length of the CDR3 is 14 residues. V lost 2 bases and J lost 8, with 15 bases in between. Germline CDR1 and CDR2: SEHNR and FQNEAQ (reference sequence). The CDR3, as DNA: TGTGCCAGCAGCTTATTATTCTCTGCTAACGAAGCTTTCTTT. This sequence encodes CASSLLFSANEAFF.